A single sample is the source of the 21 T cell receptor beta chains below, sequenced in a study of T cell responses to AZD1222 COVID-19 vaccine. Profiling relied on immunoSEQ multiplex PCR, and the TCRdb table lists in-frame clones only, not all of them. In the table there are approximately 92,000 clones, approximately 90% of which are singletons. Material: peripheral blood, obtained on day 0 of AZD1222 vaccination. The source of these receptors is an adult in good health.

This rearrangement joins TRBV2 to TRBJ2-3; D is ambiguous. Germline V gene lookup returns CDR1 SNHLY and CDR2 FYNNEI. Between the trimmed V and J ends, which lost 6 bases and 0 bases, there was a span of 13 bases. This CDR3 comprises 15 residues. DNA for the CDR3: TGTGCCAGCAGACCCTTCGTCAGTAGCACAGATACGCAGTATTTT. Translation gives CASRPFVSSTDTQYF.

Written as DNA, the CDR3 is TGTGCCAGCCACAGGAATAATTCACCCCTCCACTTT. It encodes CASHRNNSPLHF. V gene TRBV28 combines with J gene TRBJ1-6; a weak D match, TRBD1 (5 bases). Between the trimmed V and J ends, which lost 8 bases and 5 bases, there was a span of 7 bases. This CDR3 has 12 amino acids. Germline assignment: CDR1 MDHEN and CDR2 SYDVKM.

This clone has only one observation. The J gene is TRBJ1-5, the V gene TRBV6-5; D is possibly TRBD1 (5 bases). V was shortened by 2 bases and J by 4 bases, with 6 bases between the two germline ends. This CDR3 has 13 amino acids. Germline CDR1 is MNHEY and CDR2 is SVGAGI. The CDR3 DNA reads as TGTGCCAGCAGTTACAAGGGGAATCAGCCCCAGCATTTT. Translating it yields CASSYKGNQPQHF.

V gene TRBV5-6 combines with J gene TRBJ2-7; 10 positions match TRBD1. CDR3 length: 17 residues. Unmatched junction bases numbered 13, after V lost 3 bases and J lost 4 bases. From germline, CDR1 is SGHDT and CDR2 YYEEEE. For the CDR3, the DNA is TGTGCCAGCAGCTATGAGACAGGGGGCGCCCCCAGGTACGAGCAGTACTTC. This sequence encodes CASSYETGGAPRYEQYF.

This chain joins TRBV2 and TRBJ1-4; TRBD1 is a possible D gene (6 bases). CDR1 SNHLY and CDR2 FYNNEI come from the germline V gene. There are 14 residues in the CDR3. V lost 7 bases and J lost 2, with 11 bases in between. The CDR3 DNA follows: TGTGCCAGCATGGGGGGGCTGACTAATGAAAAACTGTTTTTT. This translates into CASMGGLTNEKLFF. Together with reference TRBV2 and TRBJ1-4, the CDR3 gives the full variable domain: EPEVTQTPSHQVTQMGQEVILRCVPISNHLYFYWYRQILGQKVEFLVSFYNNEISEKSEIFDDQFSVERPDGSNFTLKIRSTKLEDSAMYFCASMGGLTNEKLFFGSGTQLSVL.

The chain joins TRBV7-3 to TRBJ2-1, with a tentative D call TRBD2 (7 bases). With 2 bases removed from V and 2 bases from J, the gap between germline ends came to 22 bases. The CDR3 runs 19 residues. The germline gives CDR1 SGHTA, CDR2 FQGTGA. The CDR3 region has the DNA TGTGCCAGCAGCTTATACGCGGGAACGAGGGGGACTACCTACAATGAGCAGTTCTTC. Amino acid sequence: CASSLYAGTRGTTYNEQFF. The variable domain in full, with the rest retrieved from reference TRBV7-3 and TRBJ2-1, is GAGVSQTPSNKVTEKGKYVELRCDPISGHTALYWYRQSLGQGPEFLIYFQGTGAADDSGLPNDRFFAVRPEGSVSTLKIQRTERGDSAVYLCASSLYAGTRGTTYNEQFFGPGTRLTVL.

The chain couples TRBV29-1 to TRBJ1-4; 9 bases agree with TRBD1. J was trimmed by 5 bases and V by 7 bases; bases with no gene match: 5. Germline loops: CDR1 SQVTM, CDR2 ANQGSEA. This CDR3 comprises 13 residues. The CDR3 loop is CSATTGGNEKLFF. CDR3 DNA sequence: TGCAGCGCCACGACAGGGGGGAATGAAAAACTGTTTTTT. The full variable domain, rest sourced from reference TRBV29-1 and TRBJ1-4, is SAVISQKPSRDICQRGTSLTIQCQVDSQVTMMFWYRQQPGQSLTLIATANQGSEATYESGFVIDKFPISRPNLTFSTLTVSNMSPEDSSIYLCSATTGGNEKLFFGSGTQLSVL.

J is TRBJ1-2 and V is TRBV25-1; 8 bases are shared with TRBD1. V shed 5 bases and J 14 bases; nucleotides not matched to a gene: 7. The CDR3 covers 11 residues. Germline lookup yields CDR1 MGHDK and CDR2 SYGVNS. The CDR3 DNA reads TGTGCCAGCAGTCCTTGGACAGGGCTAACCTTC. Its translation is CASSPWTGLTF.

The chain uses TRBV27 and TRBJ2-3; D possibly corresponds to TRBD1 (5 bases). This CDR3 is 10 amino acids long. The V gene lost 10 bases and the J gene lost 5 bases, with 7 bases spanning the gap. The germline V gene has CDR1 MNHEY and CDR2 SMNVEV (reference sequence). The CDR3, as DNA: TGTGCCACCCAGGGAGATACGCAGTATTTT. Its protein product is CATQGDTQYF.

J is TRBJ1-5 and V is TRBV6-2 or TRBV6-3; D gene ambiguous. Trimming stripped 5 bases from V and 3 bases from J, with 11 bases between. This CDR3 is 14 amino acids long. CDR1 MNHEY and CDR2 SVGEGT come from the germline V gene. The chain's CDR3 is CASSPGPNNQPQHF. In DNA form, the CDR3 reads TGTGCCAGCAGTCCCGGGCCCAACAATCAGCCCCAGCATTTT.

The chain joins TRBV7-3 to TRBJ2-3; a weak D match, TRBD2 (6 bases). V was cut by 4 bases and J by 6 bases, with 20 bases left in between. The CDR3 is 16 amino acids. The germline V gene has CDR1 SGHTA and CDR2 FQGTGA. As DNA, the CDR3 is TGTGCCAGCAGCTCTATGGCGGGAATCGGTAGCGATACGCAGTATTTT. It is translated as CASSSMAGIGSDTQYF.

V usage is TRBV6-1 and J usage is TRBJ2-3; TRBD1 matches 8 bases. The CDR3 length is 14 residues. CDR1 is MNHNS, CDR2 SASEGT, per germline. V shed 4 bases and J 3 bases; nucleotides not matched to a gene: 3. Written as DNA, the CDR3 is TGTGCCAGCAGTGCCGGACAGGGTACAGATACGCAGTATTTT. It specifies CASSAGQGTDTQYF.

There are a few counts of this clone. DNA of the CDR3: TGTGCCAGCAGTTTACCTCCTAACTATGGCTACACCTTC. Its protein product is CASSLPPNYGYTF. The rearrangement uses TRBV12-3 or TRBV12-4 and TRBJ1-2; no firm D call. Trimming removed 2 bases from V and 0 bases from J, with 4 bases in between. The CDR3 sequence is 13 residues long.

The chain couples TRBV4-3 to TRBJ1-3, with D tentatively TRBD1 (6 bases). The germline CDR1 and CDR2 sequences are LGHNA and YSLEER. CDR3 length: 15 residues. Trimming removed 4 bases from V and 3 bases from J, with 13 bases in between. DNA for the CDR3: TGCGCCAGCAGCCGAAACAGGGAAGGTGGAAACACCATATATTTT. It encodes CASSRNREGGNTIYF.

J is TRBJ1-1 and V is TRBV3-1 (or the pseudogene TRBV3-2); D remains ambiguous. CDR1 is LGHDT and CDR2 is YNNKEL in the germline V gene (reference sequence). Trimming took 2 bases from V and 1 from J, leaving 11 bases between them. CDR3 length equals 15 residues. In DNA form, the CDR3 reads TGTGCCAGCAGCCAAAGCACAGAAAAGAACACTGAAGCTTTCTTT. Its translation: CASSQSTEKNTEAFF.

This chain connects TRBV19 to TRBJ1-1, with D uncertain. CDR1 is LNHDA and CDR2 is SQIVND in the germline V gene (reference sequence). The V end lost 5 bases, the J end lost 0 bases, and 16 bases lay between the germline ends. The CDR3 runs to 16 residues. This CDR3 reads CASSSLTGNMNTEAFF. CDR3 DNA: TGTGCCAGTAGTTCCCTCACGGGGAACATGAACACTGAAGCTTTCTTT.

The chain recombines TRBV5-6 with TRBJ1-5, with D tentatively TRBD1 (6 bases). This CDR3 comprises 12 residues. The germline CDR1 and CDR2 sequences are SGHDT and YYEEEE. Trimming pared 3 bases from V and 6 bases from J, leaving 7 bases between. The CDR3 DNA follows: TGTGCCAGCAGCTCCAGGGGTCAGCCCCAGCATTTT. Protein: CASSSRGQPQHF.

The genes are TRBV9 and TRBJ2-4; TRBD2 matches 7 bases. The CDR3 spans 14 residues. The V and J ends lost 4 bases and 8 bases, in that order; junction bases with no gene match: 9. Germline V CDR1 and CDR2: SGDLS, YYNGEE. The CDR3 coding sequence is TGTGCCAGCAGCATATCCTCGGGGGGTGACATTCAGTACTTC. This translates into CASSISSGGDIQYF.

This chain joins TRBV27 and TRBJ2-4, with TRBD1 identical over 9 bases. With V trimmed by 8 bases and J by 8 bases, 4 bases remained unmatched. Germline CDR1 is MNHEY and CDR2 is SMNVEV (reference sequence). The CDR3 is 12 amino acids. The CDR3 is CASQGQGYIQYF. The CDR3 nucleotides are TGTGCCAGCCAGGGACAGGGATACATTCAGTACTTC.

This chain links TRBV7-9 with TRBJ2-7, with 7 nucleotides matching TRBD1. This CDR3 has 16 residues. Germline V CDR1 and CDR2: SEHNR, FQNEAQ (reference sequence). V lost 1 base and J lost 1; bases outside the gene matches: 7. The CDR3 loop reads CASSLVQTGHSYEQYF. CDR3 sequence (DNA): TGTGCCAGCAGCTTAGTTCAGACAGGGCATTCCTACGAGCAGTACTTC.

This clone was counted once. The CDR3 bases are TGTGCCAGCAGCCTAAGGGCCGGAAGTGAGCAGTTCTTC. Its protein is CASSLRAGSEQFF. This rearrangement joins TRBV27 to TRBJ2-1; no clear D. The germline CDR1 and CDR2 sequences are MNHEY and SMNVEV (reference sequence). The ends were cut back, 6 bases at V and 9 bases at J, with 15 bases in the middle. The CDR3 extends over 13 amino acids.